This T cell receptor (beta chain) was recovered during a study of shared clonotypes between healthy human individuals. Whole-study findings and limits: Naive CD4 clonotypes were shared across several donors at 4% to 5%.

Measured with immunoSEQ multiplex PCR; TCRdb has only the in-frame clones, and not every one. The sample contains under 850,000 clones, 80% to 95% of which appear only once. Germline V CDR1 and CDR2: SGHVS, FNYEAQ. The CDR3 is made up of 15 amino acids. With V trimmed by 1 base and J by 6 bases, 4 bases remained unmatched. Terminally differentiated effector memory CD45RA+ cells were excluded from the naive CD8 cells, which were CD45RO-negative and positively selected for CCR7. This clone occurred once. Its target is unknown. Sequencing was carried out using naive CD8+ T cells sorted from blood. The chain has TRBV7-6 and TRBJ2-2; 8 nucleotides agree with TRBD1. This TCR was sampled from a man aged 25-45 years in good health. CDR3 sequence reads: CASSLGQGASGELFF. The CDR3 nucleotides read TGTGCCAGCAGCTTAGGGCAGGGGGCCTCCGGGGAGCTGTTTTTT.